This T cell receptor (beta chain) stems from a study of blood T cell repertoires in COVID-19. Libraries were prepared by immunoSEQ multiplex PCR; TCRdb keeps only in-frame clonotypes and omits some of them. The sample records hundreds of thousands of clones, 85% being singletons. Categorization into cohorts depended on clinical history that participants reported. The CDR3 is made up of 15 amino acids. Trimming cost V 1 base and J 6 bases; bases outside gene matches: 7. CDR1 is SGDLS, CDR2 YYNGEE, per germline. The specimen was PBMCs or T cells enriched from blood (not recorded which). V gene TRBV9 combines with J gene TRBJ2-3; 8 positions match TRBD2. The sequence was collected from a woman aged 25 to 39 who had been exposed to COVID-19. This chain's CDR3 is CASSVTAGAGDTQYF. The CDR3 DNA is TGTGCCAGCAGCGTAACAGCGGGAGCTGGGGATACGCAGTATTTT.